This T cell receptor (beta chain) was documented in a study of blood T cells in healthy people across ages. The authors ran a second PCR of about 6 to 11 cycles using a sample-barcoded 5' primer and a J-beta primer mix. TCRdb reprocessed the 5' RACE reads with MiXCR, giving one entry per CDR3 protein. The table includes fewer than 1,000,000 distinct CDR3 sequences, under 45% detected once. This clonotype has a handful of counts. The germline V gene has CDR1 LGHDT and CDR2 YNNKEL (reference sequence). The CDR3 is made up of 13 amino acids. V lost 0 bases, J lost 10 bases, and 13 bases lay in between. Sample: blood. This receptor was taken from a man between 60 and 70 years old in good health. This rearrangement joins TRBV3-1 to TRBJ2-7, with a weak D call TRBD1 (5 bases). The CDR3 nucleotides read TGTGCCAGCAGCCAAGATTGGCTAGGGGCCCAGTACTTC. This encodes CASSQDWLGAQYF.